The T cell receptor (beta chain) under discussion was sequenced for a study of blood T cell repertoires in COVID-19. CDR3 length: 15 amino acids. Trimming took 5 bases from V and 4 from J; bases not matched to a gene: 8. Per germline, CDR1 MNHEY and CDR2 SMNVEV (reference sequence). Data came from immunoSEQ multiplex PCR; TCRdb stores just in-frame clones and leaves some out. Of roughly 280,000 clones detected, under 90% appear once; the ten largest clones hold approximately 2.2%. The V gene is TRBV27, the J gene TRBJ2-7; 10 bases line up with TRBD1. This clonotype was sampled from a man aged 45 to 65 with acute or convalescent COVID-19. Material for sequencing was peripheral blood. The CDR3 loop reads CASSHTGTGVYEQYF. In DNA form, the CDR3 reads TGTGCCAGCAGTCACACCGGGACAGGGGTTTACGAGCAGTACTTC.